This TCR beta chain appears in the sequencing data of a study of T cells in Graves' hyperthyroidism and ophthalmopathy (dated 2019 in TCRdb). Background for the entire study: Peripheral blood samples were taken at the time of initial diagnosis, prior to any treatment. TCR V-J signatures able to tell the groups apart were searched for in a discovery cohort of some 100 patients, of whom over 40 had Graves' ophthalmopathy and around 57 had stable Graves' hyperthyroidism. An independent validation cohort of about 19 hyperthyroidism patients and 17 patients who later progressed to ophthalmopathy tested prospective prediction of ophthalmopathy. For training and testing, the 80 to 100 patients in the discovery cohort were randomly divided in a 7:3 ratio. In about 6 Graves' hyperthyroidism patients, the study also compared T-cell repertoires from thyroid tissue with T-cell repertoires from blood. After blood sampling, hyperthyroidism patients were treated with methimazole at a starting dose of 30 mg daily, and ophthalmopathy patients were treated with high-dose intravenous methylprednisolone. The paper reports TCR Vbeta CDR3 sequencing of fewer than 150 peripheral blood samples: under 45 ophthalmopathy, under 85 hyperthyroidism and around 17 progressor patients. The paper as a whole reports these results and caveats: Sample size was not statistically predetermined, and investigators were not blinded to group allocation. Ophthalmopathy was separated from stable hyperthyroidism by a 13 V-J signature model, with around 88% sensitivity and 81% to 83% specificity obtained in cross-validation and 80%/75% obtained in testing. In validation, progression to ophthalmopathy was predicted by the model with 70.59% sensitivity and 72% to 85% specificity, a median of approximately 6.5 months before onset. Most expanded thyroid clonotypes (frequency above 0.001) were also detected in blood, a finding suggesting that blood repertoires may reflect thyroid immune responses.

A patient counted as having stable Graves' hyperthyroidism if no progression to ophthalmopathy occurred over 18 months of follow-up. Hyperthyroidism patients were newly diagnosed, with disease duration under 2 months, and aged 18 to 65 years. The study excluded patients with uncontrolled infections, other autoimmune diseases, pregnancy or lactation. Diagnoses were based on clinical symptoms, serum thyroxine and TRAb, thyroid ultrasound and orbital computed tomography. PBMCs were isolated from 10 ml of fresh peripheral blood by Ficoll-Paque density gradient centrifugation. Total RNA was extracted with Trizol reagent, and quality was checked on an Agilent 2100 Bioanalyzer. This clonotype was recorded many times. The target of this receptor is not known. No base quality information exists; no much larger clone differs at one position. The TCR beta CDR3 regions were amplified from RNA transcripts. A first-round RT-PCR of the TCR CDR3 used the HTBI primer set with the Qiagen OneStep RT-PCR kit. The libraries were constructed in a second round of multiplex PCR and then size-selected and purified. The libraries were sequenced on an Illumina HiSeq2000 using paired-end 100 bp reads. The original methods were these. SOAPnuke was used to process the raw data, with reads discarded if the reads contained adapters or uncalled bases, had a mean Phred below 15, or lacked an exact constant-primer or identifier match. High-quality paired reads were merged with COPE v1.2.5, and unique nucleotide sequences were defined as clonotypes. MiTCR v1.1 was used to align the clonotypes against IMGT TRBV, TRBD and TRBJ reference segments. The analysis included only V-J combinations with a frequency above 0.0001, which together covered around 99% of the repertoires. The TCS score was defined as F50 (clonal expansion) divided by E x V (chaos), with BLOSUM62-based TCRdist calculated between CDR3 peptides within each V-J. Welch's t-statistics and random forest reduced 500 to 550 V-J features to around 14, which were used in a naive Bayes classifier (R e1071). TCRdb reworked the public reads: Q25 trimming with fastp, MiXCR clone assembly, productive beta chains retained. Identical CDR3 proteins give one entry, which carries the most common genes and DNA. Here the V and J calls rest on TCRdb's processing, not on the authors' analysis. This sample holds some 690,000 distinct CDR3 sequences; approximately 15% were observed only once. The top ten clonotypes cover roughly a sixth of the sample.

The clonotype originates from a man aged 50 to 60 with Graves' hyperthyroidism. Sample: blood.

The CDR3 protein sequence reads: CASSSIWEGETQYF. The base sequence is TGTGCCAGCAGTTCTATTTGGGAAGGAGAGACCCAGTACTTC. The chain is made from TRBV27 and TRBJ2-5, with an unclear D gene assignment. From the germline V gene (reference sequence), CDR1 is MNHEY and CDR2 is SMNVEV. Trimming costs V 4 bases and J 4 bases, and their ends lie 13 bases apart. The CDR3 runs 14 amino acids, cysteine and phenylalanine included. Just CDR3 DNA is preserved here, 42 bases in frame from base 1.